The clone carrying this TCR beta chain was seen at least ten times. Its matching antigen is unknown. The sample comes from a study of neurological immune-mediated disorders. Overall study results and limits: The most TCR clonal expansion was seen in HTLV-1-associated myelopathy, and the least was seen in multiple sclerosis, which fell below healthy controls. No expanded-clone CDR3 amino acid sequence recurred across subjects, suggesting private TCR-beta repertoires.

The authors produced cDNA by 5'RACE using 10-nucleotide random UMIs. MiXCR, applied by TCRdb to the 5' RACE reads, yields one record per CDR3 protein. Seen here are approximately 82,000 distinct CDR3 sequences, about 12% observed once, and the top ten hold about 5%. Trimming shortened V by 2 bases and J by 7 bases, and 6 bases separated the two germline ends. The CDR3 has 12 residues. Time point of the sample: longitudinal time-point 2. Specimen: PBMCs. This chain joins TRBV12-3 or TRBV12-4 and TRBJ2-1; the D is unclear. The receptor was derived from a female donor with HTLV-1-associated myelopathy (HAM/TSP). Here the CDR3 DNA reads TGTGCCAGCAGTTTAATGGGGAATGAGCAGTTCTTC. Translating gives CASSLMGNEQFF.